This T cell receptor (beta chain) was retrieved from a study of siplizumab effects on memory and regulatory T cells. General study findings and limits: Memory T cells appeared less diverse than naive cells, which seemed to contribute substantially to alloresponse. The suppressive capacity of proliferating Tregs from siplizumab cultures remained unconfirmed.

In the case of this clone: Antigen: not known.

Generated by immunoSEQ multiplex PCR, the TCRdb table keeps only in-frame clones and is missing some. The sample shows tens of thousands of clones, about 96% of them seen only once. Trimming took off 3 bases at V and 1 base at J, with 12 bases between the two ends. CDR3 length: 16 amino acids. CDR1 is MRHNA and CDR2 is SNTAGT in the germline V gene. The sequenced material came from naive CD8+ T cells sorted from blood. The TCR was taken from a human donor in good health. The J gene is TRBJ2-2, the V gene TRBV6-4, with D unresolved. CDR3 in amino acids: CASSERFTQNTGELFF. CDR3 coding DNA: TGTGCCAGCAGTGAAAGATTCACCCAGAACACCGGGGAGCTGTTTTTT.